The clone carrying this T cell receptor (beta chain) was counted between two and nine times. These data originate in a study of blood T cell repertoires in COVID-19. Authors' processing steps: Reference gene primer amplification gave estimated nucleated cell counts. Clones were read by immunoSEQ multiplex PCR, and TCRdb kept only the in-frame ones, dropping some. That table supplies the V and J calls and clone size; D and trimming were determined from the DNA. The sample holds 130,000 or so clones, about four fifths seen once. Per the germline V gene, CDR1 is SGHKS and CDR2 is YYEKEE (reference sequence). This CDR3 is 15 amino acids long. V trimming: 3 bases; J trimming: 4 bases; junction bases outside the gene matches: 7.

The gene calls are TRBV5-5 and TRBJ1-2; TRBD1 agrees at 9 bases. The sequence derives from a woman aged 80 or over with acute or convalescent COVID-19. Material for sequencing was peripheral blood. The CDR3 sequence: CASSSSTGGIYGYTF. The CDR3 DNA sequence: TGTGCCAGCAGCTCTTCGACAGGGGGAATCTATGGCTACACCTTC.